One and the same sample provided the 18 T cell receptor beta chains below, sequenced in a study of blood T cell repertoires in COVID-19. The method was immunoSEQ multiplex PCR; TCRdb's version includes in-frame clones alone and lacks a portion of them. The table lists fewer than 90,000 clones, 80% of them singletons, with 15% to 20% in the top ten. The material sequenced was peripheral blood. The receptors originated from a woman of 80 years or more with acute or convalescent COVID-19.

The chain couples TRBV18 to TRBJ2-1; 8 bases match TRBD1. With V trimmed by 4 bases and J by 3 bases, 5 bases remained unmatched. The length of the CDR3 is 15 residues. Germline CDR1 is KGHSH and CDR2 is LQKENI. This CDR3 is CASSRSGGLYNEQFF. CDR3 nucleotide sequence: TGTGCCAGCTCACGGTCAGGGGGCCTCTACAATGAGCAGTTCTTC.

This chain links TRBV7-9 with TRBJ2-7; possible D gene TRBD1, 5 bases. This CDR3 is 12 amino acids long. CDR1 is SEHNR, CDR2 FQNEAQ, per germline (reference sequence). Trimming stripped 6 bases from V and 1 base from J, with 7 bases between. The CDR3: CASRGESYEQYF. The CDR3 DNA follows: TGTGCCAGCAGAGGGGAATCCTACGAGCAGTACTTC.

The chain recombines TRBV7-2 with TRBJ2-1; a weak D match, TRBD2 (6 bases). The CDR3 runs to 17 residues. The V end lost 1 base, the J end lost 0 bases, and 13 bases lay between the germline ends. Germline assignment: CDR1 SGHTA and CDR2 FQGNSA. DNA for the CDR3: TGTGCCAGCAGCTTAGGGGGTTACGGGAGCTCCTACAATGAGCAGTTCTTC. Its protein is CASSLGGYGSSYNEQFF.

The chain combines TRBV29-1 with TRBJ2-7, with D hard to call. The CDR3 has 13 amino acids. V was clipped by 4 bases and J by 0 bases, with 10 bases between them. The V gene's germline CDR1 is SQVTM and CDR2 ANQGSEA. The CDR3 coding sequence is TGCAGCGTTGTAAGCAGGAACTCCTACGAGCAGTACTTC. As protein: CSVVSRNSYEQYF.

The chain joins TRBV5-1 to TRBJ2-3; possibly TRBD2 for D (5 bases). This CDR3 has 14 amino acids. With 0 bases removed from V and 6 bases from J, the gap between germline ends came to 11 bases. CDR1 and CDR2 (germline): SGHRS, YFSETQ. Here the CDR3 DNA reads TGCGCCAGCAGCTTGGAGGGAGTAGGGGATACGCAGTATTTT. Protein: CASSLEGVGDTQYF.

This chain links TRBV18 with TRBJ2-7; 8 bases agree with TRBD1. This CDR3 comprises 13 residues. After removal of 2 bases from V and 6 bases from J, the junction contained 3 bases not matched to a gene. CDR1 is KGHSH, CDR2 LQKENI, per germline. The CDR3, as DNA: TGTGCCAGCTCACCAACGACAGGGGTCGAGCAGTACTTC. This sequence encodes CASSPTTGVEQYF.

V gene TRBV5-1 combines with J gene TRBJ2-7; 7 bases match TRBD1. The germline gives CDR1 SGHRS, CDR2 YFSETQ. CDR3 length equals 14 residues. V trimming: 3 bases; J trimming: 2 bases; junction bases outside the gene matches: 5. Here the CDR3 reads CASSYRQGTYEQYF. The CDR3 DNA follows: TGCGCCAGCAGCTATAGACAGGGCACCTACGAGCAGTACTTC.

The gene calls are TRBV5-1 and TRBJ2-7; 14 bases line up with TRBD2. Germline values: CDR1 SGHRS, CDR2 YFSETQ. Trimming cost V 4 bases and J 6 bases; bases outside gene matches: 12. CDR3 size: 17 residues. The DNA for the CDR3 is TGCGCCAGCAGCCGGCGACTAGCGGGAGGGGGAACGGGCGAGCAGTACTTC. This gives the protein CASSRRLAGGGTGEQYF.

The genes are TRBV6-1 and TRBJ2-3; a weak D match, TRBD1 (5 bases). The V end lost 6 bases, the J end lost 2 bases, and 24 bases lay between the germline ends. The CDR3 has 18 amino acids. Germline loops: CDR1 MNHNS, CDR2 SASEGT. Written as DNA, the CDR3 is TGTGCCAGCAGCGAAAAAAACAGGTGGCCCCTATACACAGATACGCAGTATTTT. It translates to CASSEKNRWPLYTDTQYF.

The V and J genes are TRBV5-1 and TRBJ1-5, with TRBD1 matching 9 bases. Trimming cost V 4 bases and J 5 bases; bases outside gene matches: 1. Looked up from germline, CDR1 is SGHRS and CDR2 is YFSETQ. The CDR3 extends over 13 amino acids. The CDR3 sequence: CASSRDRDQPQHF. Written as DNA, the CDR3 is TGCGCCAGCAGCCGGGACAGGGATCAGCCCCAGCATTTT.

The CDR3 DNA sequence: TGCGCCAGCAGCCAAGATGTCAGGGACAGGGGGCGATATCAGCCCCAGCATTTT. This translates into CASSQDVRDRGRYQPQHF. The chain combines TRBV4-1 with TRBJ1-5; 12 nucleotides align to TRBD1. CDR1 and CDR2 from the germline V gene are MGHRA and YSYEKL. The CDR3 totals 18 residues. J lost 5 bases, V lost 0 bases, and 8 bases had no gene match.

The V and J genes are TRBV10-3 and TRBJ1-5, with 8 bases fitting TRBD1. V was pared by 2 bases and J by 1 base, with 13 bases of the junction left unmatched. Germline assignment: CDR1 ENHRY and CDR2 SYGVKD. There are 19 residues in the CDR3. The CDR3 sequence: CAISEPQGAHCMSNQPQHF. The CDR3 DNA sequence: TGTGCCATCAGTGAGCCTCAGGGGGCGCACTGTATGAGCAATCAGCCCCAGCATTTT.

The chain has TRBV29-1 and TRBJ1-1; 9 bases are shared with TRBD1. This CDR3 region has 14 residues. Germline V gives CDR1 SQVTM, CDR2 ANQGSEA. V was clipped by 4 bases and J by 4 bases; unmatched bases: 7. CDR3 nucleotide sequence: TGCAGCGTTGTGGGGGGGACAGGGAGCACTGAAGCTTTCTTT. It encodes CSVVGGTGSTEAFF.

The gene calls are TRBV9 and TRBJ2-3; 8 positions agree with TRBD1. With 0 bases clipped from V and 2 bases from J, the junction kept 8 bases outside the gene matches. Germline V CDR1 and CDR2: SGDLS, YYNGEE. The CDR3 totals 17 residues. CDR3 sequence: CASSVDRRGLVTDTQYF. Written as DNA, the CDR3 is TGTGCCAGCAGCGTAGATCGCAGGGGGCTTGTCACAGATACGCAGTATTTT.

This rearrangement joins TRBV15 to TRBJ1-6, with D possibly TRBD1 on 6 matching bases. V lost 1 base and J lost 6, with 16 bases in between. The CDR3 spans 17 residues. Germline V gene lookup returns CDR1 LNHNV and CDR2 YYDKDF (reference sequence). In nucleotides, the CDR3 is TGTGCCACCAGCAGAGTTCAGGGGTCCATTACTAATTCACCCCTCCACTTT. This sequence encodes CATSRVQGSITNSPLHF.

The CDR3 region is CASSEERLNNEKLFF. CDR3 sequence (DNA): TGTGCCAGCAGTGAGGAGAGACTTAATAATGAAAAACTGTTTTTT. V and J are TRBV2 and TRBJ1-4, with no clear D. The germline V gene has CDR1 SNHLY and CDR2 FYNNEI. V was pared by 3 bases and J by 4 bases, with 12 bases between. This CDR3 has 15 residues. Full variable domain (remainder filled in from reference TRBV2 and TRBJ1-4): EPEVTQTPSHQVTQMGQEVILRCVPISNHLYFYWYRQILGQKVEFLVSFYNNEISEKSEIFDDQFSVERPDGSNFTLKIRSTKLEDSAMYFCASSEERLNNEKLFFGSGTQLSVL.

The genes are TRBV5-4 and TRBJ2-2; 8 nucleotides align to TRBD1. Germline assignment: CDR1 SGHNT and CDR2 YYREEE (reference sequence). This CDR3 is 18 amino acids long. The V segment lost 0 bases and the J segment 0 bases; nucleotides outside the gene matches: 7. This chain's CDR3 is CASSLDLWTGSNTGELFF. CDR3 DNA sequence: TGTGCCAGCAGCTTGGACCTCTGGACAGGGTCGAACACCGGGGAGCTGTTTTTT.

This chain connects TRBV27 to TRBJ2-1, with D maybe TRBD2 (5 bases). Germline values: CDR1 MNHEY, CDR2 SMNVEV (reference sequence). The CDR3 is 11 amino acids. V dropped 6 bases and J dropped 8 bases, with 8 bases sitting between them. CDR3 bases: TGTGCCAGCAGGGCTAGCCATGAGCAGTTCTTC. It translates to CASRASHEQFF.